There are a few counts of the clone carrying this T cell receptor (beta chain). Its antigen remains unidentified. This sample was taken from a study of T cells in Graves' hyperthyroidism and ophthalmopathy. Study results and limitations: Most thyroid clonotypes expanded above 0.001 were also detected in blood.

Each person with ophthalmopathy scored at least 3 on the Clinical Activity Score, reached NOSPECS grade 4 or higher, and had been ill under 3 months. The investigators amplified TCR beta CDR3 regions from RNA transcripts. With the HTBI primer set, the TCR CDR3 went through a first round of RT-PCR. TCRdb reanalysed the multiplex PCR reads using MiXCR and keeps one entry per CDR3 protein. The table lists 490,000 or so distinct CDR3 sequences, about 22% of them singletons, with 49% in the top ten. Germline-derived CDR1 and CDR2 are MNHEY and SVGEGT. The CDR3 spans 15 residues. The V and J ends lost 6 bases and 2 bases respectively, with 15 bases between them.

The rearrangement links TRBV6-2 or TRBV6-3 to TRBJ2-3; D is unclear. Material for sequencing was blood. This TCR was sampled from a woman in her 70s with Graves' ophthalmopathy. CDR3 coding DNA: TGTGCCAGCAGACGCCCCTCCGGTTCCACAGATACGCAGTATTTT. Translating it yields CASRRPSGSTDTQYF.